The 29 T cell receptor beta chains in this list originate from one sample, sequenced in a study of T cell repertoires in cytomegalovirus infection. For these TCRs, the target antigens are not known. Each CDR3 protein gets one entry after TCRdb re-called the reads with MiXCR. The sample contains about 570,000 distinct CDR3 sequences, around two fifths of which appear only once. Source: cultured PBMCs, taken from culture after CMV antigen stimulation. The source of these receptors is a human donor in good health (CMV status not recorded). Some clones in this sample may be carry-over from other donors' samples.

The chain joins TRBV12-3 or TRBV12-4 to TRBJ2-1; 9 bases match TRBD2. V shed 5 bases, J shed 8 bases, and the junction held 7 bases outside the gene matches. This CDR3 comprises 14 residues. CDR3 nucleotide sequence: TGTGCCAGCAGTCGGCGGGAGGGTAAATATGAGCAGTTCTTC. This codes for CASSRREGKYEQFF.

The J gene is TRBJ2-5, the V gene TRBV18, with no clear D. The CDR3 has 13 residues. Between the trimmed V and J ends, which lost 2 bases and 3 bases, there was a span of 7 bases. Germline V gene sequence: CDR1 KGHSH, CDR2 LQKENI. The CDR3 is CASSPNVEETQYF. Written as DNA, the CDR3 is TGTGCCAGCTCACCAAATGTGGAAGAGACCCAGTACTTC. Looking up the rest from reference TRBV18 and TRBJ2-5 gives the full variable domain: NAGVMQNPRHLVRRRGQEARLRCSPMKGHSHVYWYRQLPEEGLKFMVYLQKENIIDESGMPKERFSAEFPKEGPSILRIQQVVRGDSAAYFCASSPNVEETQYFGPGTRLLVL.

A few counts support this clonotype. The chain recombines TRBV7-2 with TRBJ2-5, with a weak D call TRBD2 (6 bases). In germline, CDR1 is SGHTA, CDR2 FQGNSA. The CDR3 contains 17 residues. V was cut by 4 bases and J by 1 base, with 19 bases left in between. The CDR3 DNA reads as TGTGCCAGCAGCTGGGATGGCTTCGGGGGAGGCCAAGAGACCCAGTACTTC. It yields the protein CASSWDGFGGGQETQYF.

The chain links TRBV2 to TRBJ2-1; D is ambiguous. The length of the CDR3 is 15 residues. The germline V gene encodes CDR1 SNHLY and CDR2 FYNNEI. Trimming took off 4 bases at V and 4 bases at J, with 14 bases between the two ends. DNA of the CDR3: TGTGCCAGCAGTGCTACGCTAGGATCTTACAATGAGCAGTTCTTC. Its translation is CASSATLGSYNEQFF.

This clonotype was detected a few times. The V call is TRBV2, the J call TRBJ1-5; the D gene is possibly TRBD1 (6 bases). This CDR3 is built from 14 residues. Trimming left V 1 base short and J 7 bases short, with 11 bases between. Germline V gene data show CDR1 as SNHLY and CDR2 as FYNNEI. The CDR3 spells CASSEEAGDQPQHF. DNA for the CDR3: TGTGCCAGCAGTGAAGAGGCAGGGGACCAGCCCCAGCATTTT.

The rearrangement joins TRBV28 to TRBJ1-1; D unresolved. The CDR3 runs to 17 residues. Trimming pared 3 bases from V and 1 base from J, leaving 18 bases between. Germline CDR1 is MDHEN and CDR2 is SYDVKM. The CDR3 nucleotides read TGTGCCAGCAGTTTCTGGGCCCTAAAAGGATCGAACACTGAAGCTTTCTTT. Amino acid sequence: CASSFWALKGSNTEAFF. The full variable domain, in which reference TRBV28 and TRBJ1-1 provide the parts outside the CDR3, is DVKVTQSSRYLVKRTGEKVFLECVQDMDHENMFWYRQDPGLGLRLIYFSYDVKMKEKGDIPEGYSVSREKKERFSLILESASTNQTSMYLCASSFWALKGSNTEAFFGQGTRLTVV.

The chain is built from TRBV3-1 and TRBJ2-2; D not certain. The CDR3 loop spans 12 amino acids. From germline, CDR1 is LGHDT and CDR2 YNNKEL (reference sequence). The V and J ends lost 7 bases and 1 base respectively, with 4 bases between them. The CDR3 bases are TGTGCCAGCAAAAGGAACACCGGGGAGCTGTTTTTT. This sequence encodes CASKRNTGELFF.

The rearrangement uses TRBV5-1 and TRBJ2-5; possibly TRBD2 for D (6 bases). Germline values: CDR1 SGHRS, CDR2 YFSETQ. The V end was cut by 2 bases, the J end by 5 bases, with 19 bases between. The CDR3 sequence is 16 residues long. CDR3 nucleotides: TGCGCCAGCAGCTTATCGGGACTCTCGACCCGGGAGACCCAGTACTTC. Encoded protein: CASSLSGLSTRETQYF.

This clonotype has more than one count but fewer than ten. The chain has TRBV12-3 or TRBV12-4 and TRBJ2-1, with 11 bases matching TRBD2. The ends lost 5 bases at V and 8 bases at J; junction bases unmatched: 5. This CDR3 is 14 amino acids long. The CDR3 DNA reads TGTGCCAGCAGTATTAGCGGGAGGGCCCATGAGCAGTTCTTC. This encodes CASSISGRAHEQFF.

This chain joins TRBV6-5 and TRBJ2-7; 7 bases agree with TRBD1. Germline loops: CDR1 MNHEY, CDR2 SVGAGI. The V segment lost 2 bases and the J segment 2 bases; nucleotides outside the gene matches: 6. The CDR3 is made up of 15 amino acids. CDR3 nucleotide sequence: TGTGCCAGCAGTTACAAGAGGACAGGTCCCTACGAGCAGTACTTC. It is translated as CASSYKRTGPYEQYF.

This sequence joins TRBV20-1 and TRBJ2-1; 9 bases map to TRBD1. V was pared by 4 bases and J by 6 bases, with 1 base of the junction left unmatched. Germline V gene data show CDR1 as DFQATT and CDR2 as SNEGSKA (reference sequence). The CDR3 sequence is 12 residues long. In DNA form, the CDR3 reads TGCAGTGCTATGGACAGGGGCAATGAGCAGTTCTTC. Translation: CSAMDRGNEQFF.

The rearrangement links TRBV27 to TRBJ2-3, with 9 nucleotides matching TRBD2. This CDR3 region has 17 residues. Germline CDR1 MNHEY, CDR2 SMNVEV (reference sequence). The ends lost 6 bases at V and 2 bases at J; junction bases unmatched: 12. CDR3 amino acids: CASRGLGLAGPTDTQYF. Written as DNA, the CDR3 is TGTGCCAGCAGGGGCCTAGGGCTAGCGGGACCCACAGATACGCAGTATTTT.

This chain joins TRBV7-2 and TRBJ2-5; TRBD2 aligns across 8 bases. The CDR3 contains 15 residues. Germline CDR1 is SGHTA and CDR2 is FQGNSA. The J segment lost 4 bases and the V segment lost 3 bases, leaving 7 bases of the junction unmatched. CDR3 amino acids: CASSLGPAGAETQYF. The CDR3 DNA sequence: TGTGCCAGCAGCTTGGGGCCAGCGGGGGCAGAGACCCAGTACTTC. The full variable domain, in which reference TRBV7-2 and TRBJ2-5 provide the parts outside the CDR3, is GAGVSQSPSNKVTEKGKDVELRCDPISGHTALYWYRQSLGQGLEFLIYFQGNSAPDKSGLPSDRFSAERTGGSVSTLTIQRTQQEDSAVYLCASSLGPAGAETQYFGPGTRLLVL.

This clonotype was picked up one time. The chain joins TRBV29-1 to TRBJ2-6; D gene unclear. The V and J ends lost 4 bases and 3 bases respectively, with 1 base between them. Germline V gives CDR1 SQVTM, CDR2 ANQGSEA. This CDR3 contains 11 residues. In nucleotides, the CDR3 is TGCAGCGTTGGTGGGGCCAACGTCCTGACTTTC. Protein sequence: CSVGGANVLTF. The full variable domain, with the rest looked up from reference TRBV29-1 and TRBJ2-6, is SAVISQKPSRDICQRGTSLTIQCQVDSQVTMMFWYRQQPGQSLTLIATANQGSEATYESGFVIDKFPISRPNLTFSTLTVSNMSPEDSSIYLCSVGGANVLTFGAGSRLTVL.

This chain joins TRBV28 and TRBJ2-1; no firm D call. Trimming shortened V by 6 bases and J by 10 bases, and 10 bases separated the two germline ends. This CDR3 has 11 amino acids. Germline-derived CDR1 and CDR2 are MDHEN and SYDVKM. The CDR3, as DNA: TGTGCCAGCAGCTCGTACACGGAGCAGTTCTTC. It yields the protein CASSSYTEQFF.

This clonotype was counted only a few times. This chain joins TRBV4-1 and TRBJ1-1; D is perhaps TRBD1 (5 bases). The V end was cut by 3 bases, the J end by 2 bases, with 13 bases between. Germline V gene sequence: CDR1 MGHRA, CDR2 YSYEKL. The CDR3 contains 15 residues. CDR3 in DNA: TGCGCCAGCAGCCATGGGGCAGCGAAAAACACTGAAGCTTTCTTT. Amino acid sequence: CASSHGAAKNTEAFF.

This clonotype was observed a few times. CDR3 DNA sequence: TGTGCCAGCAGCACACGGCTTGCGAAGCGTGAGACCCAGTACTTC. Amino acid sequence: CASSTRLAKRETQYF. The chain joins TRBV7-9 to TRBJ2-5; no clear D gene. CDR3 size: 15 residues. Looked up from germline, CDR1 is SEHNR and CDR2 is FQNEAQ (reference sequence). V was cut by 5 bases and J by 5 bases, with 18 bases left in between.

The chain is built from TRBV10-3 and TRBJ2-7; maybe TRBD1 (5 bases). V lost 4 bases and J 5 bases, leaving 9 bases between the germline ends. The CDR3 is 12 amino acids. Germline lookup yields CDR1 ENHRY and CDR2 SYGVKD. CDR3 protein: CAISVGADEQYF. CDR3 in DNA: TGTGCCATCAGTGTTGGGGCAGACGAGCAGTACTTC.

The chain couples TRBV5-5 to TRBJ2-3; no firm D call. The V gene's germline CDR1 is SGHKS and CDR2 YYEKEE (reference sequence). This CDR3 has 14 amino acids. Trimming removed 3 bases at V and 0 bases at J, with 8 bases between. The CDR3 is CASSSEPSTDTQYF. The CDR3 DNA reads as TGTGCCAGCAGCTCTGAACCCAGCACAGATACGCAGTATTTT.

As for this clonotype: An end of the junction does not agree with germline; a read error may underlie this. The rearrangement links TRBV20-1 to TRBJ1-1; TRBD1 aligns across 10 bases. The CDR3 is made up of 14 amino acids. CDR1 and CDR2 (germline): DFQATT, SNEGSKA (reference sequence). CDR3: CSGRQGAWGTEAFF. CDR3 DNA sequence: TGCAGTGGTAGACAGGGGGCATGGGGCACTGAAGCTTTCTTT.

This clonotype was counted between two and nine times. This sequence joins TRBV20-1 and TRBJ2-2, with TRBD2 as a possible D gene (5 bases). V lost 6 bases and J lost 5, with 19 bases in between. Germline CDR1 reads DFQATT; CDR2 reads SNEGSKA (reference sequence). There are 15 residues in the CDR3. The CDR3 coding sequence is TGCAGTGCCCGATTCGGTGGTAGGGAGACCGGGGAGCTGTTTTTT. Translating it yields CSARFGGRETGELFF.

The rearrangement uses TRBV2 and TRBJ2-1, with 8 bases aligning to TRBD2. Germline lookup yields CDR1 SNHLY and CDR2 FYNNEI. The CDR3 totals 13 residues. After removal of 3 bases from V and 9 bases from J, the junction contained 4 bases not matched to a gene. The CDR3 region is CASSEGLDGEQFF. Here the CDR3 DNA reads TGTGCCAGCAGTGAGGGACTAGACGGTGAGCAGTTCTTC.

V is TRBV19 and J is TRBJ2-5; TRBD2 matches 7 bases. Germline V lookup: CDR1 LNHDA, CDR2 SQIVND (reference sequence). Losses at the gene ends were 5 bases for V and 7 bases for J; bases not matched to a gene: 10. The CDR3 runs to 14 residues. This chain's CDR3 is CASSAGLGAGTQYF. DNA for the CDR3: TGTGCCAGTAGTGCCGGACTAGGCGCAGGGACCCAGTACTTC.

This chain connects TRBV7-8 to TRBJ1-4, with a tentative D call TRBD1 (6 bases). CDR3 size: 16 residues. Trimming took 3 bases from V and 6 from J, leaving 17 bases between them. Germline V gene lookup returns CDR1 SGHVS and CDR2 FQNEAQ. The CDR3 loop reads CASSLPRGRRDEKLFF. The CDR3 DNA is TGTGCCAGCAGCTTGCCCCGGGGGCGCCGGGATGAAAAACTGTTTTTT.

This clonotype has only a few counts. This chain links TRBV27 with TRBJ1-1; a possible D gene is TRBD1 (5 bases). Trimming took off 5 bases at V and 4 bases at J, with 17 bases between the two ends. CDR1 MNHEY and CDR2 SMNVEV come from the germline V gene (reference sequence). The CDR3 is 15 amino acids. This CDR3 reads CASSPSIGRGTEAFF. The DNA for the CDR3 is TGTGCCAGCAGTCCCAGTATCGGGAGGGGCACTGAAGCTTTCTTT.

This clonotype came up once. This rearrangement joins TRBV18 to TRBJ1-4; no clear D gene. The CDR3 consists of 15 residues. Looked up from germline, CDR1 is KGHSH and CDR2 is LQKENI. Trimming shortened V by 3 bases and J by 2 bases, and 10 bases separated the two germline ends. The CDR3 region is CASSPYVGTNEKLFF. The CDR3 DNA is TGTGCCAGCTCACCCTATGTTGGCACTAATGAAAAACTGTTTTTT.

The genes are TRBV12-5 and TRBJ2-1; TRBD2 aligns across 8 bases. Germline-derived CDR1 and CDR2 are LGHNT and FRNRAP. CDR3 length: 15 residues. V shed 0 bases and J 4 bases; nucleotides not matched to a gene: 2. The DNA for the CDR3 is TGTGCTAGTGGTTTGGTCACTAGCGGTTACAATGAGCAGTTCTTC. This translates into CASGLVTSGYNEQFF.

The J gene is TRBJ2-7, the V gene TRBV7-8; 9 nucleotides agree with TRBD2. The CDR3 runs 15 residues. V lost 2 bases and J lost 4; bases outside the gene matches: 6. Germline V gives CDR1 SGHVS, CDR2 FQNEAQ. This chain's CDR3 is CASSLNAGGLYEQYF. The CDR3 coding sequence is TGTGCCAGCAGCTTAAACGCGGGAGGGTTGTACGAGCAGTACTTC.

The V call is TRBV4-1, the J call TRBJ1-2; the D is unclear. V lost 1 base, J lost 3 bases, and 15 bases lay in between. The CDR3 length is 16 residues. The germline V gene encodes CDR1 MGHRA and CDR2 YSYEKL. CDR3 bases: TGCGCCAGCAGCCAAGGACCACGGACGGACCACTATGGCTACACCTTC. Translating it yields CASSQGPRTDHYGYTF.